This is a list of T cell receptor beta chains from one sample in a study of blood T cells in healthy people across ages. Using its own MiXCR run on the 5' RACE reads, TCRdb lists one record per CDR3 protein. The sample carries hundreds of thousands of distinct CDR3 sequences, around 38% recorded once. The specimen was blood. Receptor source: an elderly man in good health. The CDR3 runs from the conserved cysteine through the conserved F or W. The order of the fields is CDR3 DNA, CDR3 protein, D gene, clone size, J gene, CDR3 length, V gene. The D gene is left open where the match is weak. Clone size is stated in some rows and not others, as once, few, many or a class when expanded.

TGCGCCAGCAGCCAAGATCGGTTCGAGCAGTACTTC CASSQDRFEQYF . few TRBJ2-7 12 TRBV4-3
TGTGCCAGCAGTCGACAGGGGGCGCGGAGCTATGGCTACACCTTC CASSRQGARSYGYTF TRBD1 . TRBJ1-2 15 TRBV27
TGTGCCAGCAGTTACGCGGGCGGGACCCACTATGGCTACACCTTC CASSYAGGTHYGYTF . . TRBJ1-2 15 TRBV6-6
TGTGCCAGCAGCAATCAGACTAGCGGGAGTTACGAGCAGTACTTC CASSNQTSGSYEQYF TRBD2 few TRBJ2-7 15 TRBV7-2
TGCGCCAGCAGTGACCTGGACAGGGGTACACACAATGAGCAGTTCTTC CASSDLDRGTHNEQFF TRBD1 few TRBJ2-1 16 TRBV10-2
TGCGCCAGCAGCCAAGACGGGCCCCGGGGGGAGCAGTACTTC CASSQDGPRGEQYF TRBD2 . TRBJ2-4 14 TRBV4-3
TGCAGTGCTGTCACCGGGACCTCGGCGACAGATACGCAGTATTTT CSAVTGTSATDTQYF . few TRBJ2-3 15 TRBV20-1
TGCGCCAGCACCCGAGGGGGAGGCCGTGAAAAACTGTTTTTT CASTRGGGREKLFF . many TRBJ1-4 14 TRBV5-1
TGTGCCAGCAGCTCAACGACAGGGCCCTTGAATGAGCAGTTCTTC CASSSTTGPLNEQFF TRBD1 . TRBJ2-1 15 TRBV27
TGTGCCAGTAGTATAGTGGTCTACAATCAGCCCCAGCATTTT CASSIVVYNQPQHF . many TRBJ1-5 14 TRBV19
TGTGCCAGCCGGGACGTAGTTTCCTACGAGCAGTACTTC CASRDVVSYEQYF . . TRBJ2-7 13 TRBV2
TGCAGTGCTAGAGATGGTTCCCCGAACACTGAAGCTTTCTTT CSARDGSPNTEAFF . many TRBJ1-1 14 TRBV20-1
TGCGCCAGCAGCCAAGAGGGATTCGATGAAAAACTGTTTTTT CASSQEGFDEKLFF . . TRBJ1-4 14 TRBV4-3
TGTGCCACCAGTGCCCGGGGCGGGCAGGGATACACAGATACGCAGTATTTT CATSARGGQGYTDTQYF . many TRBJ2-3 17 TRBV24-1
TGTGCCAGCAGCTGGGTGCTGGGAACTAATGAAAAACTGTTTTTT CASSWVLGTNEKLFF . few TRBJ1-4 15 TRBV11-2
TGTGCCAGCACCCCCGTGACAGGGACGGCCTATGGCTACACCTTC CASTPVTGTAYGYTF TRBD1 . TRBJ1-2 15 TRBV6-5
TGCGCCAGCAGTGTCCAAGCCGGGACAGGGATTCGAGAGACCCAGTACTTC CASSVQAGTGIRETQYF TRBD1 . TRBJ2-5 17 TRBV10-1
TGTGCCAGCAGCTTAGGGGGGCCCGGGGGCGCAAATACGCAGTATTTT CASSLGGPGGANTQYF . . TRBJ2-3 16 TRBV11-3
TGTGCCAGCAGCGTAGCGACAGGGCGTAGCGGCTACACCTTC CASSVATGRSGYTF TRBD1 few TRBJ1-2 14 TRBV9
TGCAGCGTTGCCGGGACGGCTGAAAAACTGTTTTTT CSVAGTAEKLFF . . TRBJ1-4 12 TRBV29-1
TGTGCCAGCAGCTACGGACGGACATACTACGAGCAGTACTTC CASSYGRTYYEQYF . . TRBJ2-7 14 TRBV11-3
TGTGCCAGCAGCGTAGGTAGCGGGAGAACAGATACGCAGTATTTT CASSVGSGRTDTQYF TRBD2 few TRBJ2-3 15 TRBV9
TGCAGTGCTTTGACTAGCGGGAGCTACAATGAGCAGTTCTTC CSALTSGSYNEQFF TRBD2 . TRBJ2-1 14 TRBV20-1
TGTGCCAGCAGCCGTCTGGGCGGGAGGGACTACGAGCAGTACTTC CASSRLGGRDYEQYF TRBD2 few TRBJ2-7 15 TRBV2
TGCAGTGCTGGGTTCTTACAGGTCGGCTACACCTTC CSAGFLQVGYTF . . TRBJ1-2 12 TRBV20-1
TGCAGCGCTGCTCACAGGCGGGGAGAGACCCAGTACTTC CSAAHRRGETQYF . . TRBJ2-5 13 TRBV29-1
TGCAGTGCTAGTCTAGCGGGGGGCTCCTACAATGAGCAGTACTTC CSASLAGGSYNEQYF TRBD2 . TRBJ2-7 15 TRBV20-1
TGTGCCAGCAAACGGGGGGAACACACAGATACGCAGTATTTT CASKRGEHTDTQYF TRBD2 few TRBJ2-3 14 TRBV7-9
TGCAGCGTTGCCGGGACAGGGAAGGACTACACCTTC CSVAGTGKDYTF TRBD1 few TRBJ1-2 12 TRBV29-1
TGTGCCAGCAGGCAAGGGGCAGGGCTCGGCGGGGAGCTGTTTTTT CASRQGAGLGGELFF . few TRBJ2-2 15 TRBV3-1
TGCAGCGTTGGGATAGCGGGAGATACGCAGTATTTT CSVGIAGDTQYF TRBD2 many TRBJ2-3 12 TRBV29-1
TGCGCCAGCAGCTTGGTTGGGGGAAACTACGAGCAGTACTTC CASSLVGGNYEQYF . . TRBJ2-7 14 TRBV5-1
TGTGCCAGCAGCTTTCGTATGACAGGGAACACTAACTATGGCTACACCTTC CASSFRMTGNTNYGYTF TRBD1 . TRBJ1-2 17 TRBV7-9
TGCGCCAGCAGCCAAGATCAAAATCAGCCCCAGCATTTT CASSQDQNQPQHF . few TRBJ1-5 13 TRBV4-3
TGTGCCAGCAGCCAAGATGGGCGGGACTACTATGGCTACACCTTC CASSQDGRDYYGYTF . few TRBJ1-2 15 TRBV3-1
TGTGCCAGCAGTGAAATCAGGGCAGACGAGCAGTTCTTC CASSEIRADEQFF . few TRBJ2-1 13 TRBV2